Below, one T cell receptor (beta chain) is given with its context. The data stem from a study of blood T cell repertoires in COVID-19. Study-wide context: Samples representing acute and convalescent COVID-19 were sourced from the United States, Italy and Spain.

The protocol was immunoSEQ multiplex PCR, while the TCRdb copy is restricted to in-frame clones and leaves out a portion. The table has 650,000 to 800,000 clones, approximately 90% seen once. The germline V gene has CDR1 LGHNA and CDR2 YSLEER. The ends lost 1 base at V and 9 bases at J; junction bases unmatched: 8. The CDR3 is made up of 15 amino acids. This TCR was sampled from a woman aged 18-29 years with acute or convalescent COVID-19. Sequenced material: peripheral blood. V is TRBV4-3 and J is TRBJ1-4; 7 bases agree with TRBD1. CDR3 bases: TGCGCCAGCAGCCAAGTAGCGACAGGGACGCAAAAACTGTTTTTT. Its translation is CASSQVATGTQKLFF.